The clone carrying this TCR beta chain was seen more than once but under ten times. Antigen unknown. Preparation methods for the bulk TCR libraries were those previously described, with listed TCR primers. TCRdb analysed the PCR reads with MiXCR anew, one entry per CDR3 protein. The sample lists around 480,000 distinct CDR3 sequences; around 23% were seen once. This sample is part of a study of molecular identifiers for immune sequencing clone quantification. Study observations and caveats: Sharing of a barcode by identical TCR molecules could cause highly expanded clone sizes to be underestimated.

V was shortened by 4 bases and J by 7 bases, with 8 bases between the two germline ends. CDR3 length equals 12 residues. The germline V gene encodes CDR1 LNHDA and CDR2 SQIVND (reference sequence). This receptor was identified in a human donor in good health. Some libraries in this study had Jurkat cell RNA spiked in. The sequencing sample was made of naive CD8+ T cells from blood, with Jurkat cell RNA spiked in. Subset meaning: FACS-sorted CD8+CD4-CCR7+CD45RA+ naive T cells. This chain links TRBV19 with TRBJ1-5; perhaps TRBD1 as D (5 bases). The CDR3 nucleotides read TGTGCCAGTAGTACAGGGTTACAGCCCCAGCATTTT. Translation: CASSTGLQPQHF.